Described below is a single TCR beta chain sequence and its context. The sample originates from a study of T-cell reconstitution after alpha-beta-depleted transplantation in children. Preparation of the TCRbeta library was carried out with unique molecular identifiers. TCRdb passed the PCR reads through MiXCR, listing each CDR3 protein once. Of some 500,000 distinct CDR3 sequences in the sample, approximately 16% were seen once. The germline V gene encodes CDR1 SGHDN and CDR2 FVKESK. The CDR3 is 17 amino acids. J gave up 1 base and V 4 bases, and 6 bases lay outside the gene matches. This specimen consisted of PBMCs from the stem cell graft donor, obtained from the stem cell graft. This receptor was obtained from a human donor who donated a stem cell graft to a child with acute lymphoblastic leukemia. The chain uses TRBV14 and TRBJ2-2, with TRBD2 matching over 10 bases. The CDR3 DNA reads as TGTGCCAGCAGCCTCCCTAGCGGGAGAGTGAACACCGGGGAGCTGTTTTTT. Encoded protein: CASSLPSGRVNTGELFF.